This T cell receptor beta chain was sequenced for a study of control samples from healthy donors and cancer patients. Here immunoSEQ multiplex PCR was the method, and the copy in TCRdb shows in-frame clones only, minus some. The sample records 150,000 or so clones, approximately 96% being singletons. V was trimmed by 1 base and J by 8 bases, leaving 14 bases between them. The V gene's germline CDR1 is SGHAT and CDR2 FQNNGV. This CDR3 region has 15 residues. Sequencing input: blood. The V and J genes are TRBV11-2 and TRBJ1-4; no reliable D call. The receptor comes from a man between 40 and 49 years old in good health. The CDR3 coding sequence is TGTGCCAGCAGCTTAGGGACGGGGTTGTGGGAAAAACTGTTTTTT. Amino acids: CASSLGTGLWEKLFF.